This record concerns one T cell receptor beta chain sequence. Its matching antigen is unknown. Just one base apart from a much larger clone, this may be a read error. J was trimmed by 1 base and V by 5 bases; bases with no gene match: 3. The CDR3 spans 14 residues. Looked up from germline, CDR1 is SGHVS and CDR2 is FNYEAQ. TCRdb itself ran the 5' RACE reads through MiXCR, one entry per CDR3 protein. The table lists about 140,000 distinct CDR3 sequences, about 7.3% of them singletons, with around an eighth in the top ten. This specimen comes from a study of CD8 T cells in ankylosing spondylitis. Study outcomes and limitations: Within matched ankylosing spondylitis synovial fluid, disease-linked clones were reportedly significantly enriched.

Sequenced: blood, either unsorted or a sorted T cell fraction (not recorded which). This receptor was taken from a female donor with ankylosing spondylitis or in good health (not recorded which). The chain couples TRBV7-6 to TRBJ2-3; TRBD2 matches at 7 bases. Here the CDR3 reads CASSQSGGTDTQYF. Written as DNA, the CDR3 is TGTGCCAGCAGCCAAAGCGGGGGCACAGATACGCAGTATTTT.